Below are 27 T cell receptor beta chains sequenced from a single sample in a study of human T cells and chemical hapten exposure. Time point described: pre-sensitization, week 0. The sample's treatment: therapeutic diphenylcyclopropenone sensitization with weekly scalp DPC. TCRdb reprocessed the RACE reads via MiXCR and lists one record per CDR3 protein. This table holds roughly 100,000 distinct CDR3 sequences, roughly 10% found once. The specimen was whole blood, collected in connection with sensitization to the hapten diphenylcyclopropenone (DPC). The receptors were gathered from a woman aged 60 to 75 with alopecia areata. Some clones in this sample may be carry-over from other donors' samples.

This clonotype showed up many times. The CDR3: CASSEGTEYHTEAFF. The CDR3 DNA reads TGCGCCAGCAGTGAGGGTACAGAATATCACACTGAAGCTTTCTTT. The rearrangement uses TRBV10-1 and TRBJ1-1; D call uncertain. Trimming pared 2 bases from V and 3 bases from J, leaving 13 bases between. Looked up from germline, CDR1 is WNHNN and CDR2 is SYGVQD (reference sequence). This CDR3 is built from 15 residues.

The chain links TRBV6-6 to TRBJ2-2; the match to TRBD2 covers 9 bases. The CDR3 is made up of 16 amino acids. The germline V gene encodes CDR1 MNHNY and CDR2 SVGAGI (reference sequence). The J segment lost 7 bases and the V segment lost 0 bases, leaving 6 bases of the junction unmatched. The CDR3 reads CASSYSAGGLHGELFF. The DNA of the CDR3 is TGTGCCAGCAGTTACTCGGCGGGGGGGCTCCACGGGGAGCTGTTTTTT.

This chain links TRBV2 with TRBJ2-1; D gene ambiguous. CDR3 size: 13 residues. CDR1 is SNHLY and CDR2 is FYNNEI in the germline V gene. V lost 5 bases to trimming and J lost 9 bases, with 14 bases between them. CDR3 bases: TGTGCCAGCAGTCTCGGGCTCGAAGTTGAGCAGTTCTTC. The encoded protein is CASSLGLEVEQFF.

This clonotype has a single count. The chain links TRBV6-6 to TRBJ2-7, with D uncertain. The V end lost 8 bases, the J end lost 1 base, and 9 bases lay between the germline ends. In germline, CDR1 is MNHNY, CDR2 SVGAGI (reference sequence). This CDR3 is built from 12 residues. CDR3: CASGPISYEQYF. For the CDR3, the DNA is TGTGCCAGCGGACCAATTTCCTACGAGCAGTACTTC.

There are a few counts of this clonotype. The genes are TRBV23-1 and TRBJ2-7; 9 positions agree with TRBD1. TRBV23-1 is an open reading frame, and its role is uncertain. V trimming: 0 bases; J trimming: 2 bases; junction bases outside the gene matches: 8. The CDR3 has 17 amino acids. The CDR3 spells CASSQSGRGTGPYEQYF. CDR3 nucleotide sequence: TGCGCCAGCAGTCAATCGGGAAGGGGGACAGGGCCCTACGAGCAGTACTTC.

This clonotype came up many times. This chain links TRBV20-1 with TRBJ2-3, with 14 nucleotides matching TRBD2. V dropped 4 bases and J dropped 11; count of bases not matched to a gene: 8. Per the germline V gene, CDR1 is DFQATT and CDR2 is SNEGSKA (reference sequence). This CDR3 comprises 14 residues. CDR3 amino acids: CSAIGTSGGSLQYF. DNA of the CDR3: TGCAGTGCTATCGGGACTAGCGGGGGCTCTCTGCAGTATTTT.

The chain links TRBV21-1 to TRBJ2-1. TRBV21-1 is a pseudogene. The CDR3 runs to 14 residues. CDR3 DNA: TGTGCCAGCAGCAAATGCAAGACCTACAATGAGCAGTTCTTC. Translated, it gives CASSKCKTYNEQFF.

The chain employs TRBV12-3 or TRBV12-4 and TRBJ2-6; the match to TRBD1 covers 8 bases. The junction had 15 bases not matched to a gene; V was cut back by 4 bases and J by 4 bases. The CDR3 consists of 19 residues. Here the CDR3 reads CASSWHGQGGGGGANVLTF. The CDR3, as DNA: TGTGCCAGCAGTTGGCACGGACAGGGCGGCGGTGGAGGGGCCAACGTCCTGACTTTC.

This clonotype has a handful of counts. The rearrangement uses TRBV11-1 and TRBJ2-7, with D perhaps matching TRBD1 (6 bases). Trimming cost V 1 base and J 0 bases, with 7 bases left between them. Per germline, CDR1 SGHAT and CDR2 FQDESV (reference sequence). The CDR3 runs to 14 residues. The CDR3 nucleotides are TGTGCCAGCAGCTTAGGAGGGGGCTCCTACGAGCAGTACTTC. Translating gives CASSLGGGSYEQYF.

The chain combines TRBV12-3 or TRBV12-4 with TRBJ1-5; 9 positions match TRBD1. The J segment lost 5 bases and the V segment lost 4 bases, leaving 3 bases of the junction unmatched. The CDR3 sequence is 14 residues long. The CDR3 spells CASSWTGADQPQHF. CDR3 in DNA: TGTGCCAGCAGTTGGACAGGGGCCGATCAGCCCCAGCATTTT.

In this sample, this clonotype turned up many times. The chain combines TRBV7-6 with TRBJ1-1, with a tentative D call TRBD1 (6 bases). CDR1 SGHVS and CDR2 FNYEAQ come from the germline V gene. Trimming cost V 5 bases and J 7 bases, with 14 bases left between them. The CDR3 is 13 residues long. Here the CDR3 DNA reads TGTGCCAGCAGCGGTAGGACAGTGGGTGAAGCTTTCTTT. Protein: CASSGRTVGEAFF.

There are a few counts of this clonotype. This chain links TRBV14 with TRBJ1-2; no clear D. The CDR3 extends over 14 amino acids. V lost 3 bases and J 0 bases, leaving 8 bases between the germline ends. In germline, CDR1 is SGHDN, CDR2 FVKESK. CDR3 sequence reads: CASSQGVANYGYTF. The CDR3 DNA sequence: TGTGCCAGCAGCCAGGGCGTTGCTAACTATGGCTACACCTTC.

This clonotype was counted ten times or more. This CDR3 is CASSYWTGGFGQYF. The CDR3 DNA is TGTGCCAGCAGTTACTGGACAGGGGGCTTCGGGCAGTACTTC. The chain links TRBV25-1 to TRBJ2-7; 11 bases map to TRBD1. J gave up 9 bases and V 5 bases, and 9 bases lay outside the gene matches. The germline gives CDR1 MGHDK, CDR2 SYGVNS. This CDR3 region has 14 residues.

This clonotype occurred a few times. CDR3: CASQGQGARSPLHF. DNA of the CDR3: TGTGCCAGCCAAGGACAGGGGGCCAGATCACCCCTCCACTTT. The rearrangement joins TRBV12-3 or TRBV12-4 to TRBJ1-6; TRBD1 matches at 11 bases. CDR3 length: 14 residues. Losses at the gene ends were 8 bases for V and 10 bases for J; bases not matched to a gene: 7.

Only a few counts were recorded for this clonotype. V gene TRBV18 combines with J gene TRBJ2-6, with D perhaps matching TRBD1 (6 bases). V was clipped by 10 bases and J by 0 bases, with 19 bases between them. The CDR3 is 17 amino acids. Germline CDR1 is KGHSH and CDR2 is LQKENI. CDR3 in amino acids: CATPSRTDYSGANVLTF. CDR3 nucleotides: TGTGCCACCCCGTCCCGGACAGACTACTCTGGGGCCAACGTCCTGACTTTC.

The V call is TRBV19, the J call TRBJ2-7; D not certain. CDR1 LNHDA and CDR2 SQIVND come from the germline V gene (reference sequence). This CDR3 comprises 14 residues. Trimming left V 2 bases short and J 4 bases short, with 12 bases between. CDR3 in DNA: TGTGCCAGTAGTATACATCTAGTGGGTTACGAGCAGTACTTC. Translation: CASSIHLVGYEQYF.

The rearrangement joins TRBV5-1 to TRBJ2-1; D gene ambiguous. Trimming removed 1 base at V and 15 bases at J, with 14 bases between. CDR1 and CDR2 from the germline V gene are SGHRS and YFSETQ. The CDR3 runs 12 residues. The CDR3 nucleotides are TGCGCCAGCAGCTTGTTTTCAGGTCTGTGGTTCTTC. Encoded protein: CASSLFSGLWFF.

This clonotype was seen a handful of times. The chain carries TRBV20-1 and TRBJ1-4; possible D gene TRBD1, 5 bases. V was cut by 1 base and J by 8 bases, with 8 bases left in between. Germline assignment: CDR1 DFQATT and CDR2 SNEGSKA (reference sequence). The CDR3 sequence is 12 residues long. The CDR3 DNA follows: TGCAGTGCTAGAGGGGGCCAAGAAAAACTGTTTTTT. It translates to CSARGGQEKLFF.

There are many counts of this clonotype. The CDR3: CASSPGQNTGELFF. The CDR3 DNA reads as TGTGCCAGCTCACCAGGACAGAACACCGGGGAGCTGTTTTTT. V and J are TRBV18 and TRBJ2-2, with a weak D call TRBD1 (5 bases). Trimming left V 2 bases short and J 1 base short, with 5 bases between. Looked up from germline, CDR1 is KGHSH and CDR2 is LQKENI. There are 14 residues in the CDR3. Full variable domain (missing parts from reference TRBV18 and TRBJ2-2): NAGVMQNPRHLVRRRGQEARLRCSPMKGHSHVYWYRQLPEEGLKFMVYLQKENIIDESGMPKERFSAEFPKEGPSILRIQQVVRGDSAAYFCASSPGQNTGELFFGEGSRLTVL.

This clonotype was seen ten or more times. The genes are TRBV11-2 and TRBJ1-1; TRBD1 matches at 9 bases. CDR1 and CDR2 from the germline V gene are SGHAT and FQNNGV. Trimming removed 3 bases from V and 2 bases from J; junction bases left unmatched: 7. This CDR3 region has 16 residues. CDR3 sequence (DNA): TGTGCCAGCAGCTTTAGGTCGGGACAGGGTAACACTGAAGCTTTCTTT. As protein: CASSFRSGQGNTEAFF.

In its sample, this clonotype was seen many times. The rearrangement uses TRBV3-1 and TRBJ2-6; no clear D. The germline V and J ends were trimmed by 0 bases and 0 bases, with 6 bases remaining between them. CDR3 length: 16 residues. Looked up from germline, CDR1 is LGHDT and CDR2 is YNNKEL (reference sequence). Here the CDR3 reads CASSQEPSSGANVLTF. The CDR3 nucleotides are TGTGCCAGCAGCCAAGAGCCTTCCTCTGGGGCCAACGTCCTGACTTTC. Filled out from reference TRBV3-1 and TRBJ2-6, the complete variable domain reads DTAVSQTPKYLVTQMGNDKSIKCEQNLGHDTMYWYKQDSKKFLKIMFSYNNKELIINETVPNRFSPKSPDKAHLNLHINSLELGDSAVYFCASSQEPSSGANVLTFGAGSRLTVL.

As DNA, the CDR3 is TGCGCCAGCAGCCAAGGACAGGGGCTGAACACTGAAGCTTTCTTT. Translated: CASSQGQGLNTEAFF. The V gene is TRBV4-1, the J gene TRBJ1-1, with 8 positions matching TRBD1. V gave up 1 base and J gave up 0 bases; unmatched junction bases: 1. Germline V gene sequence: CDR1 MGHRA, CDR2 YSYEKL. This CDR3 comprises 15 residues.

This clonotype was seen repeatedly, ten times or more. The rearrangement uses TRBV5-1 and TRBJ1-1; D unresolved. Germline values: CDR1 SGHRS, CDR2 YFSETQ. This CDR3 has 13 residues. Trimming removed 6 bases from V and 5 bases from J, with 14 bases in between. The DNA of the CDR3 is TGCGCCAGCACCCTGACATCGTTGACTGAAGCTTTCTTT. Protein: CASTLTSLTEAFF.

This clonotype was observed many times. The chain links TRBV20-1 to TRBJ2-7; 7 nucleotides align to TRBD2. The CDR3 is 15 amino acids. Unmatched junction bases numbered 8, after V lost 0 bases and J lost 3 bases. Germline CDR1 is DFQATT and CDR2 is SNEGSKA (reference sequence). In nucleotides, the CDR3 is TGCAGTGCTAGAGATCAGGAGCGGGGATTCTACGAGCAGTACTTC. Translated: CSARDQERGFYEQYF.

This clonotype was counted a few times. The rearrangement links TRBV12-3 or TRBV12-4 to TRBJ2-2, with 7 nucleotides matching TRBD1. The CDR3 contains 13 residues. Unmatched junction bases numbered 3, after V lost 7 bases and J lost 4 bases. The CDR3 loop reads CASNRDSTGELFF. Written as DNA, the CDR3 is TGTGCCAGCAACAGGGACAGCACCGGGGAGCTGTTTTTT.

This clonotype has at least ten counts. The chain recombines TRBV10-3 with TRBJ2-7, with 8 bases fitting TRBD1. The CDR3 contains 14 residues. Per the germline V gene, CDR1 is ENHRY and CDR2 is SYGVKD. V shed 10 bases and J 0 bases; nucleotides not matched to a gene: 8. The CDR3 protein is CATRTGPSSYEQYF. CDR3 DNA: TGTGCCACCAGGACAGGGCCGAGCTCCTACGAGCAGTACTTC.

This clonotype has just a few counts. This rearrangement joins TRBV12-3 or TRBV12-4 to TRBJ2-2; 7 bases match TRBD2. J lost 1 base, V lost 4 bases, and 12 bases had no gene match. This CDR3 comprises 18 residues. The CDR3 region is CASSSIYTGGRNTGELFF. CDR3 sequence (DNA): TGTGCCAGCAGTTCTATATACACCGGGGGGAGGAACACCGGGGAGCTGTTTTTT.